The 2 T cell receptor beta chains presented below share a single source sample, sequenced in a study of CD8+CD57+ T cells in acquired aplastic anemia. Genomic DNA was employed as the template in profiling TCR beta VDJ and CDR3. In TCRdb, the reads were re-called with MiXCR into one record per CDR3 protein. The sample holds 150,000 to 200,000 distinct CDR3 sequences; 55% to 75% are singletons and the top ten take about 48%. What was sequenced was sorted CD4+, CD8+, or CD8+CD57+ T cells (not recorded which) from PBMCs. The source of these receptors is a human donor in good health.

This chain joins TRBV11-2 and TRBJ1-2; unclear D gene. Trimming took off 0 bases at V and 8 bases at J, with 10 bases between the two ends. Germline V lookup: CDR1 SGHAT, CDR2 FQNNGV. There are 13 residues in the CDR3. The CDR3, as DNA: TGTGCCAGCAGCTTAGAGGGGATTGAGGGCTACACCTTC. Translated, it gives CASSLEGIEGYTF.

The genes are TRBV5-6 and TRBJ2-7; D is uncertain. The CDR3 runs to 12 residues. The germline V gene has CDR1 SGHDT and CDR2 YYEEEE. Between the trimmed V and J ends, which lost 2 bases and 4 bases, there was a span of 7 bases. CDR3 nucleotide sequence: TGTGCCAGCAGCTTTTCCCGATACGAGCAGTACTTC. Amino acid sequence: CASSFSRYEQYF.